Below are 9 T cell receptor beta chains sequenced from a single sample in a study of PD-L1 blockade in urothelial cancer. Time point here: peripheral blood 6 weeks after treatment start. TCRdb keeps only in-frame clones here, not all; method: immunoSEQ multiplex PCR. The sample includes some 40,000 clones, roughly 82% seen only once; the top ten take 10% to 13%. This material consisted of PBMCs, taken around atezolizumab (anti-PD-L1) treatment. The receptors shown here come from a middle-aged man with urothelial cancer.

The V call is TRBV25-1, the J call TRBJ2-1; 11 nucleotides line up with TRBD1. Trimming took 6 bases from V and 5 from J; bases not matched to a gene: 6. The CDR3 covers 15 residues. The V gene's germline CDR1 is MGHDK and CDR2 SYGVNS. The CDR3 region is CASSQPGQGDNEQFF. The CDR3 DNA reads as TGTGCCAGCAGCCAACCGGGACAGGGGGACAATGAGCAGTTCTTC.

The chain uses TRBV28 and TRBJ2-7; weak D call: TRBD2 (6 bases). The CDR3 spans 13 residues. The ends were cut back, 8 bases at V and 6 bases at J, with 17 bases in the middle. The V gene's germline CDR1 is MDHEN and CDR2 SYDVKM. The chain's CDR3 is CASETGGPSEQYF. The CDR3 DNA reads as TGTGCCAGCGAAACCGGAGGGCCTAGCGAGCAGTACTTC.

The rearrangement uses TRBV28 and TRBJ2-7; D not resolved. Per the germline V gene, CDR1 is MDHEN and CDR2 is SYDVKM. The CDR3 is 13 amino acids. Trimming removed 6 bases at V and 3 bases at J, with 12 bases between. CDR3 nucleotides: TGTGCCAGCAGCCCTGAGCGCCTCTACGAGCAGTACTTC. Translation gives CASSPERLYEQYF.

The V and J genes are TRBV10-3 and TRBJ2-1, with D unclear. The CDR3 loop spans 14 amino acids. Trimming cost V 0 bases and J 5 bases, with 8 bases left between them. Germline V CDR1 and CDR2: ENHRY, SYGVKD. The CDR3 nucleotides read TGTGCCATCAGTGAGTCGGCGGAGAACAATGAGCAGTTCTTC. This codes for CAISESAENNEQFF.

This clone was picked up one time. The genes are TRBV2 and TRBJ1-3; 7 nucleotides align to TRBD1. The CDR3 runs to 16 residues. Unmatched junction bases numbered 10, after V lost 4 bases and J lost 4 bases. CDR1 and CDR2 (germline): SNHLY, FYNNEI. CDR3 DNA sequence: TGTGCCAGCAGTGGGTTGGACAGGACGAAGGGAAACACCATATATTTT. Amino acid sequence: CASSGLDRTKGNTIYF.

V usage is TRBV29-1 and J usage is TRBJ2-7; 8 nucleotides agree with TRBD1. This CDR3 region has 13 residues. Germline CDR1 reads SQVTM; CDR2 reads ANQGSEA. J was trimmed by 6 bases and V by 7 bases; bases with no gene match: 11. In DNA form, the CDR3 reads TGCAGCGCCACAGGACAGGGAACAAGCGAGCAGTACTTC. This translates into CSATGQGTSEQYF.

J is TRBJ1-1 and V is TRBV19, with D hard to call. Trimming stripped 3 bases from V and 1 base from J, with 12 bases between. The CDR3 length is 15 residues. Germline assignment: CDR1 LNHDA and CDR2 SQIVND (reference sequence). CDR3 in amino acids: CASSIQATKNTEAFF. The CDR3 DNA reads as TGTGCCAGTAGTATTCAGGCGACGAAGAACACTGAAGCTTTCTTT. Combining the CDR3 with reference TRBV19 and TRBJ1-1 gives the whole variable domain DGGITQSPKYLFRKEGQNVTLSCEQNLNHDAMYWYRQDPGQGLRLIYYSQIVNDFQKGDIAEGYSVSREKKESFPLTVTSAQKNPTAFYLCASSIQATKNTEAFFGQGTRLTVV.

This chain links TRBV28 with TRBJ1-2; 7 bases are a match to TRBD1. The length of the CDR3 is 14 residues. Germline CDR1 is MDHEN and CDR2 is SYDVKM. V was clipped by 6 bases and J by 2 bases; unmatched bases: 6. CDR3 DNA: TGTGCCAGCAGAAAGCAGGGGGTCAACTATGGCTACACCTTC. It codes for CASRKQGVNYGYTF.

The chain combines TRBV19 with TRBJ2-3; 8 bases map to TRBD2. J lost 3 bases, V lost 3 bases, and 8 bases had no gene match. The CDR3 extends over 16 amino acids. Germline V gives CDR1 LNHDA, CDR2 SQIVND (reference sequence). CDR3 region: CASSMVPTSATDTQYF. The CDR3 region has the DNA TGTGCCAGTAGTATGGTCCCGACTAGCGCAACAGATACGCAGTATTTT.